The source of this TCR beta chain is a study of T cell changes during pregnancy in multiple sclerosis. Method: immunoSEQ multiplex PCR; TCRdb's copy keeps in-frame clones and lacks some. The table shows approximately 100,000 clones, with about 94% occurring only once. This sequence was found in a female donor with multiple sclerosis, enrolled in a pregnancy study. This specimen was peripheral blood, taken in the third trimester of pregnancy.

The CDR3 bases are TGTGCCAGCAGCTCTAGGGAGTCTGGGGCCAACGTCCTGACTTTC. This gives the protein CASSSRESGANVLTF. The chain links TRBV7-9 to TRBJ2-6, with D possibly TRBD2 on 5 matching bases. The CDR3 has 15 amino acids. Germline CDR1 reads SEHNR; CDR2 reads FQNEAQ (reference sequence). V lost 4 bases, J lost 1 base, and 8 bases lay in between.